These 3 T cell receptor beta chains were all obtained from the same sample, sequenced in a study of radiation and T cells in renal cell carcinoma. As for time point: blood 2 weeks post-SBRT. The treatment denotes: 15 Gy SBRT to primary tumor, nephrectomy 4 weeks later. This table comes from immunoSEQ multiplex PCR, and its TCRdb copy is limited to in-frame clones, with some not included. The profile shows 60,000 to 80,000 clones, about four fifths of them singletons. The sequenced sample was blood, obtained from a patient whose treatment included radiotherapy and nephrectomy. The receptors derive from a man in his 60s with renal cell carcinoma.

This chain uses TRBV5-8 with TRBJ1-4; no definite D call. This CDR3 contains 13 residues. V was trimmed by 5 bases and J by 8 bases, leaving 13 bases between them. CDR1 SGHTS and CDR2 YDEGEE come from the germline V gene. Here the CDR3 reads CASRRKASEKLFF. The CDR3 DNA is TGTGCCAGCAGGCGTAAGGCAAGCGAAAAACTGTTTTTT.

The V and J genes are TRBV5-4 and TRBJ2-1, with 9 bases lining up with TRBD2. Germline values: CDR1 SGHNT, CDR2 YYREEE (reference sequence). The CDR3 length is 15 residues. Germline trimming cut 0 bases from V and 6 bases from J; bases unmatched to any gene: 4. This chain's CDR3 is CASSLGLAGRNEQFF. The CDR3 coding sequence is TGTGCCAGCAGCTTGGGTCTAGCGGGACGCAATGAGCAGTTCTTC.

This chain joins TRBV16 and TRBJ2-3; D is perhaps TRBD1 or TRBD2 (5 bases each). Germline V lookup: CDR1 KGHSY, CDR2 FQNENV. The CDR3 consists of 16 residues. The V end was cut by 0 bases, the J end by 4 bases, with 14 bases between. The CDR3, as DNA: TGTGCCAGCAGCCAATCGAGCGGAAGAGGGGCAGATACGCAGTATTTT. Translation gives CASSQSSGRGADTQYF.